These 18 T cell receptor beta chains originate from one sample sequenced in a study of CD8 T cells in ankylosing spondylitis. TCRdb re-called the 5' RACE reads with MiXCR, one entry per CDR3 protein. In the table there are 150,000 or so distinct CDR3 sequences, 11% of which are singletons. Sequenced sample: blood, either unsorted or a sorted T cell fraction (not recorded which). These receptors were collected from a male donor with ankylosing spondylitis or in good health (not recorded which).

This clonotype was picked up many times. This rearrangement joins TRBV5-1 to TRBJ2-1, with TRBD1 as a possible D gene (5 bases). The germline V and J ends were trimmed by 3 bases and 0 bases, with 10 bases remaining between them. Germline assignment: CDR1 SGHRS and CDR2 YFSETQ. This CDR3 has 15 amino acids. The CDR3 nucleotides read TGCGCCAGCAGCTGGGGCAAGAGCTCCTACAATGAGCAGTTCTTC. It encodes CASSWGKSSYNEQFF.

This clonotype was observed at least ten times. The chain carries TRBV27 and TRBJ2-1, with D uncertain. Trimming took off 3 bases at V and 2 bases at J, with 14 bases between the two ends. The CDR3 spans 16 residues. Looked up from germline, CDR1 is MNHEY and CDR2 is SMNVEV (reference sequence). CDR3 nucleotide sequence: TGTGCCAGCAGTTTGACCCCGGGCTCCCCCTACAATGAGCAGTTCTTC. Translated, it gives CASSLTPGSPYNEQFF.

In its sample, this clonotype was seen many times. V gene TRBV28 combines with J gene TRBJ2-7, with 9 bases matching TRBD1. The CDR3 consists of 13 residues. V trimming: 6 bases; J trimming: 11 bases; junction bases outside the gene matches: 11. Germline CDR1 MDHEN, CDR2 SYDVKM. For the CDR3, the DNA is TGTGCCAGCAGCCAACCGGATGGGGACAGGGAGTACTTC. It encodes CASSQPDGDREYF. The complete variable domain, with remaining parts taken from reference TRBV28 and TRBJ2-7, reads DVKVTQSSRYLVKRTGEKVFLECVQDMDHENMFWYRQDPGLGLRLIYFSYDVKMKEKGDIPEGYSVSREKKERFSLILESASTNQTSMYLCASSQPDGDREYFGPGTRLTVT.

The chain links TRBV25-1 to TRBJ1-2; D remains ambiguous. Germline V gives CDR1 MGHDK, CDR2 SYGVNS. V was shortened by 0 bases and J by 4 bases, with 6 bases between the two germline ends. The CDR3 is made up of 13 amino acids. CDR3 amino acids: CASSEYGSYGYTF. CDR3 DNA: TGTGCCAGCAGTGAATACGGGAGCTATGGCTACACCTTC.

The gene calls are TRBV10-1 and TRBJ1-1, with D possibly being TRBD1 (5 bases). Germline V lookup: CDR1 WNHNN, CDR2 SYGVQD (reference sequence). The V gene lost 6 bases and the J gene lost 2 bases, with 10 bases spanning the gap. This CDR3 contains 13 residues. CDR3 region: CASRDQGNTEAFF. In DNA form, the CDR3 reads TGCGCCAGCAGGGATCAGGGAAACACTGAAGCTTTCTTT.

A note on this clonotype: A single base separates this from a much larger clone, so it may be a read error. The chain uses TRBV20-1 and TRBJ2-5, with 9 bases fitting TRBD1. The CDR3 spans 15 residues. The germline gives CDR1 DFQATT, CDR2 SNEGSKA (reference sequence). As DNA, the CDR3 is TGCGGTGCTAGCCCTCCGGACAGGGGTCAAGAGACCCAGTACTTC. It encodes CGASPPDRGQETQYF.

In its sample, this clonotype was seen many times. The chain joins TRBV6-5 to TRBJ2-2; D is possibly TRBD2 (5 bases). Trimming stripped 0 bases from V and 0 bases from J, with 8 bases between. Germline CDR1 and CDR2: MNHEY and SVGAGI. The CDR3 sequence is 16 residues long. The CDR3 reads CASSYSGGPNTGELFF. The CDR3, as DNA: TGTGCCAGCAGTTACTCGGGCGGGCCGAACACCGGGGAGCTGTTTTTT.

This clonotype showed up many times. The chain is built from TRBV6-5 and TRBJ1-1, with D uncertain. The germline V and J ends were trimmed by 10 bases and 8 bases, with 14 bases remaining between them. This CDR3 comprises 11 residues. CDR1 MNHEY and CDR2 SVGAGI come from the germline V gene. CDR3 nucleotide sequence: TGTGCCACCCAGGAGGAAGGCGAAGCTTTCTTT. It codes for CATQEEGEAFF.

This clonotype was picked up many times. The J gene is TRBJ2-4, the V gene TRBV7-2; 8 nucleotides align to TRBD1. Trimming at V came to 4 bases and at J to 3 bases, leaving 2 bases not matched to a gene. The CDR3 is 14 amino acids. Germline V gene lookup returns CDR1 SGHTA and CDR2 FQGNSA. The CDR3 region is CASSSTGGKNIQYF. In DNA form, the CDR3 reads TGTGCCAGCAGCTCTACAGGGGGCAAAAACATTCAGTACTTC. The full variable domain, with the rest looked up from reference TRBV7-2 and TRBJ2-4, is GAGVSQSPSNKVTEKGKDVELRCDPISGHTALYWYRQSLGQGLEFLIYFQGNSAPDKSGLPSDRFSAERTGGSVSTLTIQRTQQEDSAVYLCASSSTGGKNIQYFGAGTRLSVL.

This clonotype turned up a few times. In this CDR3 the conserved last residue, phenylalanine or tryptophan, is missing, so a read error is likely. The limits of the CDR3 on the DNA are not certain, so only TCRdb's listed CDR3 is given. The rearrangement uses TRBV15 and TRBJ1-2; the table's D call, TRBD1, was not checked against the DNA. Germline loops: CDR1 LNHNV, CDR2 YYDKDF (reference sequence). The CDR3 is 10 residues long, ends included. CDR3 in amino acids: CATSQDPGPL.

This clonotype was seen at least ten times. V usage is TRBV3-1 and J usage is TRBJ2-1; 14 bases are a match to TRBD2. Trimming removed 0 bases from V and 9 bases from J; junction bases left unmatched: 10. The CDR3 loop spans 18 amino acids. Germline V gives CDR1 LGHDT, CDR2 YNNKEL (reference sequence). CDR3 DNA: TGTGCCAGCAGCCAAGATCGCCGACTAGCGGGAGGGAGCGCTGAGCAGTTCTTC. Its protein product is CASSQDRRLAGGSAEQFF.

The chain couples TRBV2 to TRBJ2-5; a weak D match, TRBD1 (6 bases). This CDR3 is 14 amino acids long. Trimming took off 6 bases at V and 3 bases at J, with 14 bases between the two ends. CDR1 SNHLY and CDR2 FYNNEI come from the germline V gene. CDR3 region: CASRRGIREETQYF. The CDR3 coding sequence is TGTGCCAGCAGAAGGGGGATTAGGGAAGAGACCCAGTACTTC.

This clonotype was detected ten times or more. This chain joins TRBV5-1 and TRBJ1-2, with D unresolved. V was cut by 4 bases and J by 3 bases, with 10 bases left in between. This CDR3 is 13 amino acids long. Germline CDR1 and CDR2: SGHRS and YFSETQ. The CDR3 DNA is TGCGCCAGCAGCCTGGACGGAGACTATGGCTACACCTTC. This codes for CASSLDGDYGYTF.

This clonotype was picked up many times. V and J are TRBV29-1 and TRBJ2-2, with 8 bases lining up with TRBD1. V shed 6 bases and J 4 bases; nucleotides not matched to a gene: 4. Per germline, CDR1 SQVTM and CDR2 ANQGSEA. This CDR3 comprises 13 residues. For the CDR3, the DNA is TGCAGCGTAGACAGGGGCGGCACCGGGGAGCTGTTTTTT. This sequence encodes CSVDRGGTGELFF.

This clonotype was detected many times. V and J are TRBV10-2 and TRBJ2-1, with 13 bases aligning to TRBD2. Germline values: CDR1 WSHSY, CDR2 SAAADI. The length of the CDR3 is 15 residues. The V segment lost 7 bases and the J segment 6 bases; nucleotides outside the gene matches: 6. Here the CDR3 DNA reads TGCGCCAGCAACCCGGGACTAGCGGGGCCCAATGAGCAGTTCTTC. Residues: CASNPGLAGPNEQFF.

This clonotype was detected ten times or more. V is TRBV10-3 and J is TRBJ2-1; 12 bases match TRBD2. The CDR3 is 12 amino acids. V shed 11 bases and J 10 bases; nucleotides not matched to a gene: 6. The germline CDR1 and CDR2 sequences are ENHRY and SYGVKD. The CDR3 here is CAELAGGNEQFF. CDR3 sequence (DNA): TGTGCCGAGCTAGCGGGGGGGAACGAGCAGTTCTTC.

This clonotype was counted at least ten times. This chain joins TRBV4-3 and TRBJ1-3, with D tentatively TRBD1 (5 bases). Trimming removed 0 bases at V and 4 bases at J, with 19 bases between. Germline CDR1 and CDR2: LGHNA and YSLEER. The CDR3 runs to 18 residues. Here the CDR3 DNA reads TGCGCCAGCAGCCAAGATGAGTTGGGGGTGAAAACCGGAAACACCATATATTTT. Residues: CASSQDELGVKTGNTIYF.

This clonotype showed up many times. The chain carries TRBV20-1 and TRBJ2-3; 13 nucleotides line up with TRBD2. Unmatched junction bases numbered 5, after V lost 2 bases and J lost 6 bases. This CDR3 comprises 15 residues. The germline gives CDR1 DFQATT, CDR2 SNEGSKA (reference sequence). DNA for the CDR3: TGCAGTGCTAGAAGCACTAGCGGGGGGGCCGATACGCAGTATTTT. Translated, it gives CSARSTSGGADTQYF.